This T cell receptor (beta chain) was identified in a study of post-analysis software for immune sequencing data. Study-wide points: The authors found that F measure strongly co-clustered same-batch samples.

Carried by the TCR beta cDNA libraries were unique molecular identifiers. Each sample of about 0.95 to 11 million input T cells yielded roughly 500,000 cDNA molecules, so each molecule approximated one T cell. TCRdb analysed the PCR reads with MiXCR anew, one entry per CDR3 protein. The sample shows 150,000 or so distinct CDR3 sequences, roughly 40% of them seen only once. About this clonotype itself: What it binds is not known.

The length of the CDR3 is 14 residues. Trimming pared 4 bases from V and 4 bases from J, leaving 13 bases between. Germline CDR1 DFQATT, CDR2 SNEGSKA (reference sequence). Source: blood, taken after autologous hematopoietic stem cell transplantation. This TCR derives from a girl between 5 and 17 years old with multiple sclerosis. The chain uses TRBV20-1 and TRBJ2-2, with D possibly called TRBD1 or TRBD2 (5 bases each). The CDR3 spells CSAKRERGTGELFF. The DNA of the CDR3 is TGCAGTGCTAAAAGGGAGAGGGGCACCGGGGAGCTGTTTTTT.